These T cell receptor beta chains were read from a single sample in a study of blood T cell repertoires in COVID-19. Measured with immunoSEQ multiplex PCR; TCRdb has only the in-frame clones, and not every one. In the table there are about 260,000 clones, 75% to 90% of which are singletons. The sequencing sample was made of PBMCs or T cells enriched from blood (not recorded which). Receptors were obtained from a man in his forties or fifties who had been exposed to COVID-19. The conserved cysteine and the conserved F or W are not part of the CDR3 here.

v_gene,CDR3aa
TRBV5-1,ASSFQTGGNGNTIY
TRBV11-2,ASRQTFSSYNEQF
TRBV11-2,ASSIRGSQETQY
TRBV6-5,ASSRWTGGTYEQY
TRBV25-1,ASTDRTSGGRNEQF
TRBV9,ASSVDPSKYIQY
TRBV11-2,ASSWTGNQPQH
TRBV6-5,ASRKTGFVHGYT
TRBV9,ASSVDRDEQY
TRBV19,ASNQRIGTEAF
TRBV2,ASSENRGADTQY
TRBV3-1/TRBV3-2,ASSQGAYRGGHEQY
TRBV5-3,ARSLFIRCEQF
TRBV12-5,ASGFTGTDTQY
TRBV4-2,ASSRTGVYTEAF
TRBV7-9,ASSKNSRIQETQY
TRBV6-1,ASSETYRGYNEQF
TRBV6-5,ASSYSRQAVNEQF
TRBV6-2/TRBV6-3,ASSYFAGSAF
TRBV5-1,ASRTSGSNEQF
TRBV11-3,ASTLAGGPGVAGELF
TRBV4-1,ASSQVISSGQSNQPQH
TRBV18,ASSDQASGTNTGELF
TRBV3-1/TRBV3-2,ASSQGLAGAYNEQF